This TCR beta chain was obtained from a study of blood T cells in healthy people across ages. CDR3 length equals 12 residues. The J segment lost 8 bases and the V segment lost 5 bases, leaving 7 bases of the junction unmatched. Germline V CDR1 and CDR2: DFQATT, SNEGSKA (reference sequence). A second PCR, run for about 7 to 11 cycles, used a sample-barcoded 5' primer plus a J-beta primer mix. TCRdb re-called the 5' RACE reads with MiXCR, one entry per CDR3 protein. The repertoire consists of about 1.6 million distinct CDR3 sequences, with about 35% occurring once and the leading ten covering 10% to 12%. This clonotype was counted a few times.

Sequenced sample: blood. The V gene is TRBV20-1, the J gene TRBJ1-2; 8 bases line up with TRBD1. The TCR originated in a young woman in good health. The DNA of the CDR3 is TGCAGTGCTTCCCAGGGGGCGCTCGGCTACACCTTC. Translating gives CSASQGALGYTF.